This T cell receptor (beta chain) came from a study of response to subunit inactivated influenza vaccine. The CDR3 consists of 14 residues. Germline CDR1 and CDR2: SGHAT and FQNNGV. Trimming removed 1 base from V and 4 bases from J, with 7 bases in between. TCRdb analysed the RT-PCR reads with MiXCR anew, one entry per CDR3 protein. The top ten clones hold around 11% of a sample with 150,000 to 200,000 distinct CDR3 sequences, about a tenth of them seen once. The material was non-naive T cells sorted from PBMCs, obtained more than 35 days after vaccination. This clonotype originated in a man between 50 and 59 years old who received an inactivated influenza vaccine. This sequence joins TRBV11-2 and TRBJ2-2; D possibly uses TRBD1 or TRBD2 (5 bases each). The CDR3 nucleotides are TGTGCCAGCAGCTTAGCGGGACGCACCGGGGAGCTGTTTTTT. Translating it yields CASSLAGRTGELFF.